Sequencing of this T cell receptor (beta chain) was carried out in a study of T cells in Graves' hyperthyroidism and ophthalmopathy. This clonotype was seen at least ten times. TCR beta CDR3 sequences were amplified from RNA transcripts. First-round RT-PCR of the TCR CDR3 relied on the HTBI primer set. TCRdb reanalysed the multiplex PCR reads using MiXCR and keeps one entry per CDR3 protein. The table lists some 300,000 distinct CDR3 sequences, roughly 15% of them singletons. V lost 3 bases and J 8 bases, leaving 19 bases between the germline ends. CDR3 length: 15 amino acids. Germline V lookup: CDR1 GTSNPN, CDR2 SVGIG (reference sequence).

The receptor was derived from a man between 25 and 39 years old with Graves' hyperthyroidism. The sequencing input was blood. This chain joins TRBV30 and TRBJ1-4; the D gene is possibly TRBD1 (5 bases). CDR3 residues: CAWRYLGEMEEKLFF. The CDR3 coding sequence is TGTGCCTGGAGGTATTTGGGGGAAATGGAAGAAAAACTGTTTTTT.